This T cell receptor beta chain was sequenced in a study of cytomegalovirus exposure and HLA in healthy donors. Whole-study results and caveats: Later genetic work tied a missense DCLRE1C variant to beta-chain V and J trimming. Specificity for CMV antigens was confirmed in vitro for a few of the CMV-associated chains.

At the time of sampling, donors were nominally healthy, though unrecorded immune exposures were likely. V was clipped by 7 bases and J by 0 bases; unmatched bases: 3. In germline, CDR1 is SGDLS, CDR2 YYNGEE. There are 14 residues in the CDR3. Concerning this clone itself: Its cognate antigen is unknown.

Use of 60 Vbeta and 13 Jbeta primers characterized the PCR. Measured with immunoSEQ multiplex PCR; TCRdb has only the in-frame clones, and not every one. The table records about 180,000 clones, around 81% of them present only once. The chain links TRBV9 to TRBJ2-3; the match to TRBD2 covers 9 bases. The sequence was collected from a man aged 40-50 years in good health and CMV-seronegative. Sequencing was performed on PBMCs. The chain's CDR3 is CASGLARSTDTQYF. The CDR3 coding sequence is TGTGCCAGCGGACTAGCGCGAAGCACAGATACGCAGTATTTT.